These 18 T cell receptor beta chains came from one sample sequenced in a study of low-dose radiotherapy and immunotherapy resistance in tumors. TRAV- and TRBV-specific primers, spanning alpha and beta chains, primed first-strand cDNA. PCR amplification of the TCRs was performed with Phusion for 15 to 25 PCR cycles, and it relied on a constant-region primer together with a V-primer adapter. TCRdb used MiXCR to reprocess the reads, holding one entry per CDR3 protein. The sample shows about 12,000 distinct CDR3 sequences, over 60% of them seen only once. Receptors originate from a human donor with advanced metastatic prostate, ovarian, gallbladder or colorectal cancer (not recorded which). This table probably holds off-target reads from a library built for another chain.

This chain uses TRBV5-1 with TRBJ2-6; a weak D match, TRBD1 (6 bases). Germline V CDR1 and CDR2: SGHRS, YFSETQ. The V gene lost 4 bases and the J gene lost 0 bases, with 11 bases spanning the gap. This CDR3 contains 16 residues. CDR3 in amino acids: CASSTPQGSGANVLTF. The CDR3 coding sequence is TGCGCCAGCAGCACTCCACAGGGCTCTGGGGCCAACGTCCTGACTTTC.

The V call is TRBV28, the J call TRBJ1-2; D is uncertain. With 5 bases removed from V and 8 bases from J, the gap between germline ends came to 15 bases. The CDR3 runs to 13 residues. Germline-derived CDR1 and CDR2 are MDHEN and SYDVKM. The CDR3 loop is CASSPSSLEGYTF. The CDR3 DNA follows: TGTGCCAGCAGTCCCAGCAGTTTGGAGGGCTACACCTTC.

The J gene is TRBJ2-3, the V gene TRBV5-4, with a weak D call TRBD2 (6 bases). The CDR3 covers 14 residues. The germline CDR1 and CDR2 sequences are SGHNT and YYREEE (reference sequence). Trimming took 0 bases from V and 2 from J, leaving 7 bases between them. The CDR3: CASSLGRDTDTQYF. CDR3 nucleotide sequence: TGTGCCAGCAGCTTGGGGCGGGACACAGATACGCAGTATTTT.

V usage is TRBV10-3 and J usage is TRBJ2-3, with 10 nucleotides matching TRBD2. Per germline, CDR1 ENHRY and CDR2 SYGVKD. Trimming at V came to 7 bases and at J to 0 bases, leaving 13 bases not matched to a gene. The CDR3 runs 18 residues. CDR3 region: CAIKYGASGSASTDTQYF. For the CDR3, the DNA is TGTGCCATCAAATATGGGGCTAGCGGGAGCGCTAGCACAGATACGCAGTATTTT.

J is TRBJ1-1 and V is TRBV5-1; D ambiguous. CDR3 size: 16 residues. V was cut by 3 bases and J by 1 base, with 16 bases left in between. Germline lookup yields CDR1 SGHRS and CDR2 YFSETQ. For the CDR3, the DNA is TGCGCCAGCAGCTCCCGGACCTTAACAAGGAACACTGAAGCTTTCTTT. It yields the protein CASSSRTLTRNTEAFF.

The rearrangement joins TRBV12-3 or TRBV12-4 to TRBJ2-7; D remains unclear. This CDR3 region has 14 residues. V lost 6 bases, J lost 1 base, and 13 bases lay in between. CDR3 DNA sequence: TGTGCCAGCAGCCCAGGTGGGGTTTCCTACGAGCAGTACTTC. This encodes CASSPGGVSYEQYF.

The J gene is TRBJ1-2, the V gene TRBV19, with no clear D. From germline, CDR1 is LNHDA and CDR2 SQIVND (reference sequence). CDR3 size: 14 residues. Trimming stripped 2 bases from V and 3 bases from J, with 10 bases between. CDR3 amino acids: CASSIHPQDYGYTF. CDR3 in DNA: TGTGCCAGTAGTATACACCCCCAGGACTATGGCTACACCTTC.

The CDR3 spells CATSDTDSYGYTF. CDR3 in DNA: TGTGCCACCAGTGATACCGACAGCTATGGCTACACCTTC. This chain links TRBV24-1 with TRBJ1-2; possibly TRBD1 for D (5 bases). Trimming took 3 bases from V and 4 from J, leaving 8 bases between them. The CDR3 covers 13 residues. Germline CDR1 reads KGHDR; CDR2 reads SFDVKD.

The J gene is TRBJ2-5, the V gene TRBV5-4; 9 nucleotides match TRBD1. CDR1 and CDR2 (germline): SGHNT, YYREEE (reference sequence). The junction had 6 bases not matched to a gene; V was cut back by 4 bases and J by 2 bases. The CDR3 runs 15 residues. The chain's CDR3 is CASSRGQGRQETQYF. CDR3 bases: TGTGCCAGCAGCAGAGGACAGGGGAGACAAGAGACCCAGTACTTC.

CDR3 nucleotide sequence: TGTGCCAGCAGCCAAGAAGCTCCTGCACCTGGTTACAATGAGCAGTTCTTC. Amino acid sequence: CASSQEAPAPGYNEQFF. This chain links TRBV14 with TRBJ2-1, with D unclear. The germline CDR1 and CDR2 sequences are SGHDN and FVKESK. Trimming took 0 bases from V and 4 from J, leaving 16 bases between them. The CDR3 runs to 17 residues.

This sequence joins TRBV28 and TRBJ1-3; the D is unclear. The CDR3 runs 14 residues. CDR1 and CDR2 from the germline V gene are MDHEN and SYDVKM. Trimming took 7 bases from V and 4 from J, leaving 14 bases between them. The DNA for the CDR3 is TGTGCCAGCACGAGGAGGGAGGCGGGAAACACCATATATTTT. Its protein product is CASTRREAGNTIYF.

This chain connects TRBV12-3 or TRBV12-4 to TRBJ1-5; 8 positions agree with TRBD1. CDR3 length: 16 amino acids. V gave up 1 base and J gave up 2 bases; unmatched junction bases: 4. CDR3 DNA sequence: TGTGCCAGCAGTTTAGAGACAGGGGAGCGCAATCAGCCCCAGCATTTT. It specifies CASSLETGERNQPQHF.

The gene calls are TRBV19 and TRBJ1-5; D is undetermined. The CDR3 length is 14 residues. Germline-derived CDR1 and CDR2 are LNHDA and SQIVND (reference sequence). V was shortened by 5 bases and J by 4 bases, with 12 bases between the two germline ends. The CDR3: CASSGVAGNQPQHF. CDR3 coding DNA: TGTGCCAGTAGTGGCGTCGCGGGGAATCAGCCCCAGCATTTT.

This sequence joins TRBV2 and TRBJ2-1; no reliable D call. Looked up from germline, CDR1 is SNHLY and CDR2 is FYNNEI. V was trimmed by 10 bases and J by 8 bases, leaving 9 bases between them. The CDR3 spans 10 residues. The CDR3 loop reads CATQRYEQFF. The CDR3 bases are TGTGCCACCCAAAGGTATGAGCAGTTCTTC.

This clonotype occurred a few times. V is TRBV7-8 and J is TRBJ2-1; 11 positions match TRBD2. The germline V gene encodes CDR1 SGHVS and CDR2 FQNEAQ. Losses at the gene ends were 2 bases for V and 5 bases for J; bases not matched to a gene: 11. The CDR3 length is 18 residues. This chain's CDR3 is CASSLPLRLAGFDNEQFF. In DNA form, the CDR3 reads TGTGCCAGCAGCTTACCCCTTAGACTAGCGGGATTCGACAATGAGCAGTTCTTC.

The V call is TRBV28, the J call TRBJ2-7; D is uncertain. The germline V and J ends were trimmed by 7 bases and 1 base, with 14 bases remaining between them. Germline CDR1 and CDR2: MDHEN and SYDVKM. The CDR3 has 14 amino acids. This chain's CDR3 is CASIGNSQSYEQYF. Here the CDR3 DNA reads TGTGCCAGCATTGGGAATAGCCAGTCCTACGAGCAGTACTTC.

The chain couples TRBV28 to TRBJ2-3; D is unresolved. The ends were cut back, 10 bases at V and 0 bases at J, with 11 bases in the middle. The CDR3 runs 13 residues. CDR1 and CDR2 from the germline V gene are MDHEN and SYDVKM. The CDR3 DNA follows: TGTGCCACCGTGAATCCTAGCACAGATACGCAGTATTTT. Encoded protein: CATVNPSTDTQYF.

This CDR3 is CASSPDRGGDEQFF. The CDR3 region has the DNA TGCGCCAGCAGCCCGGACAGGGGAGGGGATGAGCAGTTCTTC. The V gene is TRBV5-1, the J gene TRBJ2-1; 9 nucleotides line up with TRBD1. V lost 4 bases to trimming and J lost 8 bases; unmatched junction nucleotides: 7. Germline V lookup: CDR1 SGHRS, CDR2 YFSETQ. This CDR3 is 14 amino acids long.